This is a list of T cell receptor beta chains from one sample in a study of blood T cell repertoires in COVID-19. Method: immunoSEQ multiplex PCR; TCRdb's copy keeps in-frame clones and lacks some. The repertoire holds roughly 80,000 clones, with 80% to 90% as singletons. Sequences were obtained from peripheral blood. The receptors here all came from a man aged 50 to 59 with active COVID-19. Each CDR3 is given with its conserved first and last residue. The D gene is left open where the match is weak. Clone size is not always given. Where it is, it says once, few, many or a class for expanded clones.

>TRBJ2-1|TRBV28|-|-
CASSLQGSYNEQFF
TGTGCCAGCAGTCTACAGGGTTCCTACAATGAGCAGTTCTTC
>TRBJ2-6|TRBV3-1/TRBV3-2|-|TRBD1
CASSRAPQDRGRSSGANVLTF
TGTGCCAGCAGCCGGGCTCCCCAGGACAGGGGGCGAAGCTCTGGGGCCAACGTCCTGACTTTC
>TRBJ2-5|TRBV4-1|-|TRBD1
CASSQALDRGKTQYF
TGCGCCAGCAGCCAAGCCCTCGACAGGGGGAAGACCCAGTACTTC
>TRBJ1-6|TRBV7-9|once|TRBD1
CASRPQPGQGFPNSPLHF
TGTGCCAGCAGACCTCAACCGGGACAGGGCTTTCCTAATTCACCCCTCCACTTT
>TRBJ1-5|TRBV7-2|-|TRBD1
CASSTQGPRSNQPQHF
TGTGCCAGCAGCACACAGGGGCCCCGGAGCAATCAGCCCCAGCATTTT
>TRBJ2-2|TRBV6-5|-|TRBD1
CASSLRQGTGELFF
TGTGCCAGCAGTCTCCGACAGGGGACCGGGGAGCTGTTTTTT
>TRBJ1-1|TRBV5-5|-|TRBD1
CASTKDRGNTEAFF
TGTGCCAGCACCAAAGACAGGGGGAACACTGAAGCTTTCTTT
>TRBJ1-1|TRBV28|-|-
CASSLHRETEAFF
TGTGCCAGCAGTCTTCACAGGGAAACTGAAGCTTTCTTT
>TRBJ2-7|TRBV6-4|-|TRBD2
CASSDSAGGSYEQYF
TGTGCCAGCAGTGACTCGGCGGGAGGTTCCTACGAGCAGTACTTC
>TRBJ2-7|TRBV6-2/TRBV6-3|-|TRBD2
CASSTSTGTSLGYEQYF
TGTGCCAGCAGTACGAGTACCGGGACTAGCTTGGGCTACGAGCAGTACTTC
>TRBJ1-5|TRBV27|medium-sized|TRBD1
CASSLSAGQGSNQPQHF
TGTGCCAGCAGTTTATCGGCGGGACAGGGAAGCAATCAGCCCCAGCATTTT
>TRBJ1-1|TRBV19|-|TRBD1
CASSRTGGPAFF
TGTGCCAGTAGCAGGACAGGGGGCCCGGCTTTCTTT
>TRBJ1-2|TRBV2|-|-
CASSTLRAGSYGYTF
TGTGCCAGCAGCACCCTTAGGGCAGGGTCCTATGGCTACACCTTC
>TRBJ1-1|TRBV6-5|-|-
CASGPIGRGTEAFF
TGTGCCAGCGGACCCATCGGTAGGGGTACTGAAGCTTTCTTT
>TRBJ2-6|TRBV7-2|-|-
CASSLGLSGANVLTF
TGTGCCAGCAGCTTAGGTCTCTCTGGGGCCAACGTCCTGACTTTC
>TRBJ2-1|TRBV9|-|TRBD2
CASDKSGLAYNEQFF
TGTGCCAGCGACAAATCGGGACTAGCCTACAATGAGCAGTTCTTC
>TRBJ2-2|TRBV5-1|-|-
CASRRSPDENTGELFF
TGCGCCAGCAGGAGGTCCCCCGACGAGAACACCGGGGAGCTGTTTTTT
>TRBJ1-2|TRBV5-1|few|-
CASSLAAGDYGYTF
TGCGCCAGCAGCTTGGCAGCCGGGGACTATGGCTACACCTTC
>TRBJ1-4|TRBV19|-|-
CARGGGSNEKLFF
TGTGCCAGGGGCGGAGGTTCTAATGAAAAACTGTTTTTT
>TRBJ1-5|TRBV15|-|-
CATSRDIRGANQPQHF
TGTGCCACCAGCAGAGATATCAGGGGAGCCAATCAGCCCCAGCATTTT
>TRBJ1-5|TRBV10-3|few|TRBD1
CAISDPGQGGSYSNQPQHF
TGTGCCATCAGTGACCCGGGACAGGGAGGTAGCTATAGCAATCAGCCCCAGCATTTT
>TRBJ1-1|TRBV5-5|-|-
CASSLVTVGRGEAFF
TGTGCCAGCAGCTTAGTAACAGTCGGTAGGGGTGAAGCTTTCTTT
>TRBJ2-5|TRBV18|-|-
CASSPQGKGETQYF
TGTGCCAGCTCACCTCAGGGGAAGGGGGAGACCCAGTACTTC
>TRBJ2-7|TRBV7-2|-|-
CASTPGSTYEQYF
TGTGCCAGCACCCCCGGGAGTACGTACGAGCAGTACTTC
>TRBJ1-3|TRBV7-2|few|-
CASSTLPSPGNTIYF
TGTGCCAGCAGTACCCTACCGAGCCCTGGAAACACCATATATTTT
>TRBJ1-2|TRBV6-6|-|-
CASSTGFEGYTF
TGTGCCAGCAGCACAGGGTTTGAGGGCTACACCTTC
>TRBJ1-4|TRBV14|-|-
CASSQDRHEKLFF
TGTGCCAGCAGCCAAGACAGGCATGAAAAACTGTTTTTT
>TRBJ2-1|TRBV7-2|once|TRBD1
CASSPDRASYNEQFF
TGTGCCAGCAGCCCGGACAGGGCCTCCTACAATGAGCAGTTCTTC
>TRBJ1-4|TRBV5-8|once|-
CASSLGSNSPNEKLFF
TGTGCCAGCAGCTTGGGAAGTAACAGCCCAAATGAAAAACTGTTTTTT
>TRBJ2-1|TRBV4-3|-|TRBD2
CASSQRVPGAGGSSYNEQFF
TGCGCCAGCAGCCAAAGGGTACCGGGCGCGGGGGGGAGCTCCTACAATGAGCAGTTCTTC
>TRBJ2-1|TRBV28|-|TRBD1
CATWTGFLNEQFF
TGTGCCACCTGGACAGGGTTTTTGAATGAGCAGTTCTTC
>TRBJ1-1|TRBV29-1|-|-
CSVGDSHEAFF
TGCAGCGTTGGTGACAGCCATGAAGCTTTCTTT
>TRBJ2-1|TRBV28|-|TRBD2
CASSTIKTSGRDYNEQFF
TGTGCCAGCAGTACTATAAAGACTAGCGGGAGGGACTACAATGAGCAGTTCTTC
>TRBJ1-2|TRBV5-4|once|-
CASSFLSLDSEHGYTF
TGTGCCAGCAGCTTTCTGTCTCTTGACAGCGAACATGGCTACACCTTC
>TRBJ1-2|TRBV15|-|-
CATSRGGYGYTF
TGTGCCACCAGCAGAGGAGGATATGGCTACACCTTC
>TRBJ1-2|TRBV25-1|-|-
CASSAANYGYTF
TGTGCCAGCAGTGCAGCTAACTATGGCTACACCTTC
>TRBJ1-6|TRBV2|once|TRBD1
CASSPQGTAGRSPLHF
TGTGCCAGCAGTCCACAAGGGACAGCTGGAAGATCACCCCTCCACTTT
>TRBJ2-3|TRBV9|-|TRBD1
CASSVGRQGAQDTQYF
TGTGCCAGCAGCGTGGGACGACAGGGGGCGCAAGATACGCAGTATTTT
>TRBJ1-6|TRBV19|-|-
CASSIVLTSSYNSPLHF
TGTGCCAGTAGTATTGTACTTACGAGCTCCTATAATTCACCCCTCCACTTT
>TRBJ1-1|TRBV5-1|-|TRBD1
CASSLNRGINTEAFF
TGCGCCAGCAGCTTGAACAGGGGTATTAACACTGAAGCTTTCTTT
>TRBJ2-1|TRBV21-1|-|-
CASSNSQYSLAGVSGISYNEQFF
TGTGCCAGCAGCAACTCCCAATATAGTCTAGCGGGAGTTTCCGGAATCTCCTACAATGAGCAGTTCTTC
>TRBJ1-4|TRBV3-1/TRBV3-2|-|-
CASSPSRRGAGEKLFF
TGTGCCAGCAGCCCGTCACGCCGGGGGGCTGGGGAAAAACTGTTTTTT
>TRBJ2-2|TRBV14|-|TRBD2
CASSRDSSGERGGELFF
TGTGCCAGCAGCCGTGACTCTAGCGGGGAGCGCGGCGGGGAGCTGTTTTTT
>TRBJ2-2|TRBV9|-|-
CASSVEPNTGELFF
TGTGCCAGCAGCGTAGAGCCCAACACCGGGGAGCTGTTTTTT
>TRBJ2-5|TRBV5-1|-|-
CASSLTGHNQETQYF
TGCGCCAGCAGCTTGACCGGACACAACCAAGAGACCCAGTACTTC
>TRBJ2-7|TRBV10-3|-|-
CAISESSGRVKEQYF
TGTGCCATCAGTGAGTCGTCGGGCAGGGTGAAAGAGCAGTACTTC
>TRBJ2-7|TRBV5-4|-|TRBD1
CASSLDRGTGEQYF
TGTGCCAGCAGCTTGGACAGGGGGACCGGCGAGCAGTACTTC
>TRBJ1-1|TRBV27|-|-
CASSLFAGVNTEAFF
TGTGCCAGCAGTTTATTTGCGGGTGTGAACACTGAAGCTTTCTTT
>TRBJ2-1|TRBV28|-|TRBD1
CASSFGTGYINEQFF
TGTGCCAGCAGTTTCGGGACAGGGTATATCAATGAGCAGTTCTTC
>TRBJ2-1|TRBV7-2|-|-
CASSLQGTYNEQFF
TGTGCCAGCAGCTTACAGGGGACCTACAATGAGCAGTTCTTC
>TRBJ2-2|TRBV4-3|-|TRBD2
CASSHTEWREEGTGELFF
TGCGCCAGCAGCCATACCGAGTGGCGGGAGGAAGGCACCGGGGAGCTGTTTTTT
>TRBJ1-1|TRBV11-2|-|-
CASSLDTGWDEAFF
TGTGCCAGCAGCTTAGATACAGGGTGGGATGAAGCTTTCTTT
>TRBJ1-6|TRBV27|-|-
CASSFVGGGNSPLHF
TGTGCCAGCAGTTTTGTTGGGGGAGGCAATTCACCCCTCCACTTT
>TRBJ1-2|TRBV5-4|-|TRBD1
CASRSGQGRFYGYTF
TGTGCCAGCAGATCTGGACAGGGAAGGTTCTATGGCTACACCTTC